Given below is one T cell receptor beta chain in context. The data were obtained in a study of blood T cell repertoires in COVID-19. Clones were sequenced by immunoSEQ multiplex PCR, and TCRdb holds only the in-frame ones, with some missing. The top ten hold 5% to 6% of the sample, which has some 370,000 clones, 80% to 85% seen once. The source of this sequence is a woman aged 45-59 years who had recovered from COVID-19. Input material: PBMCs or T cells enriched from blood (not recorded which).

Here the CDR3 reads CSTPRGGPYNEQFF. The CDR3 DNA is TGCAGCACCCCCCGGGGGGGACCCTACAATGAGCAGTTCTTC. The J gene is TRBJ2-1, the V gene TRBV29-1; TRBD2 agrees at 8 bases. The CDR3 has 14 amino acids. Germline assignment: CDR1 SQVTM and CDR2 ANQGSEA. Trimming removed 8 bases from V and 2 bases from J; junction bases left unmatched: 8.